This TCR beta chain was documented in a study of control samples from healthy donors and cancer patients. The table lists this clone with a count of one. Here immunoSEQ multiplex PCR was the method, and the copy in TCRdb shows in-frame clones only, minus some. The sample records roughly 100,000 clones, about nine tenths being singletons. The sequence derives from a human donor in good health. The donor label of this sample is uncertain. The specimen was blood.

The CDR3 here is CASSQGRGSNSPLHF. The CDR3 nucleotides read TGTGCCAGCAGCCAAGGCCGGGGCAGTAATTCACCCCTCCACTTT. This chain uses TRBV3-1 (or the pseudogene TRBV3-2) with TRBJ1-6; D might be TRBD1 (5 bases). Trimming took off 1 base at V and 6 bases at J, with 10 bases between the two ends. Germline V gene data show CDR1 as LGHDT and CDR2 as YNNKEL (reference sequence). The CDR3 length is 15 residues.